Presented here are 15 T cell receptor beta chains from one specimen sequenced in a study of vaccination effects on CD4 cells after COVID-19. Using immunoSEQ multiplex PCR, the repertoire was profiled, and TCRdb retains in-frame clones only, with some absent. Among roughly 33,000 clones listed, more than 70% were seen once. Antigen-specific CD4+ T cells were expanded (with viral peptide pools) by the ViraFEST assay ahead of sequencing. Culturing for about ten days preceded CD4+ T cell isolation. Nucleocapsid antibody tests were negative, and the vaccine recipients had no prior SARS-CoV-2 infection. Antigens for these TCRs are unknown. The specimen comprised CD4+ T cells from PBMCs cultured with HCoV-OC43 spike peptides, sampled before COVID-19 vaccination. Subset meaning: HCoV-OC43 spike overlapping peptide pool stimulation. These receptors were taken from a human donor who received a COVID-19 vaccine.

This clone occurred once. The rearrangement links TRBV19 to TRBJ1-2; D is undetermined. CDR1 and CDR2 (germline): LNHDA, SQIVND (reference sequence). This CDR3 is 14 amino acids long. V lost 7 bases, J lost 4 bases, and 16 bases lay in between. Here the CDR3 reads CASTPLGGSYGYTF. In DNA, the CDR3 is TGTGCCAGTACCCCTCTGGGAGGGAGCTATGGCTACACCTTC.

The chain is built from TRBV7-9 and TRBJ2-2, with 7 nucleotides matching TRBD2. Germline V lookup: CDR1 SEHNR, CDR2 FQNEAQ (reference sequence). V dropped 5 bases and J dropped 5; count of bases not matched to a gene: 11. CDR3 length: 16 amino acids. CDR3: CASSQRPPRGTGELFF. The CDR3 bases are TGTGCCAGCAGCCAGAGACCCCCGCGGGGGACCGGGGAGCTGTTTTTT.

This chain links TRBV20-1 with TRBJ2-7, with 8 nucleotides matching TRBD2. With 3 bases clipped from V and 6 bases from J, the junction kept 7 bases outside the gene matches. The germline V gene has CDR1 DFQATT and CDR2 SNEGSKA (reference sequence). CDR3 length: 13 residues. CDR3 amino acids: CSASPGLVSEQYF. The CDR3 nucleotides are TGCAGTGCTAGTCCGGGACTAGTGAGCGAGCAGTACTTC.

The rearrangement uses TRBV28 and TRBJ1-2; 8 bases line up with TRBD1. The CDR3 is 14 residues long. V trimming: 3 bases; J trimming: 5 bases; junction bases outside the gene matches: 5. The germline V gene encodes CDR1 MDHEN and CDR2 SYDVKM. CDR3 in amino acids: CASSLQGASYGYTF. The DNA for the CDR3 is TGTGCCAGCAGTTTGCAGGGGGCGAGTTATGGCTACACCTTC.

The gene calls are TRBV7-9 and TRBJ1-4; unclear D gene. This CDR3 region has 12 residues. Deletions cut 11 bases from V and 7 bases from J, with 14 bases between. Germline loops: CDR1 SEHNR, CDR2 FQNEAQ (reference sequence). Here the CDR3 DNA reads TGTGCCGCCAGCGGCGGGAGTGAAAAACTGTTTTTT. This sequence encodes CAASGGSEKLFF.

The sample holds a few counts of this clone. The chain carries TRBV5-4 and TRBJ1-4; 7 bases are shared with TRBD1. This CDR3 spans 15 amino acids. After removal of 3 bases from V and 7 bases from J, the junction contained 9 bases not matched to a gene. CDR1 is SGHNT, CDR2 YYREEE, per germline (reference sequence). CDR3 in DNA: TGTGCCAGCAGCTCGACAGGGTCAGTCAGTGAAAAACTGTTTTTT. It is translated as CASSSTGSVSEKLFF.

The V gene is TRBV28, the J gene TRBJ2-6; D is uncertain. V lost 2 bases and J 0 bases, leaving 8 bases between the germline ends. CDR3 length equals 16 residues. Germline assignment: CDR1 MDHEN and CDR2 SYDVKM. CDR3 sequence: CASSLGHHSGANVLTF. The CDR3 region has the DNA TGTGCCAGCAGTTTAGGCCACCACTCTGGGGCCAACGTCCTGACTTTC.

This sequence joins TRBV9 and TRBJ2-3, with 9 positions matching TRBD2. This CDR3 is 16 amino acids long. Germline V gives CDR1 SGDLS, CDR2 YYNGEE. Losses at the gene ends were 0 bases for V and 4 bases for J; bases not matched to a gene: 6. The CDR3 spells CASSVGLAGEADTQYF. Here the CDR3 DNA reads TGTGCCAGCAGCGTAGGATTAGCGGGAGAGGCAGATACGCAGTATTTT.

The chain couples TRBV5-1 to TRBJ1-5, with D unclear. This CDR3 has 14 residues. Germline values: CDR1 SGHRS, CDR2 YFSETQ. V was pared by 0 bases and J by 3 bases, with 7 bases between. CDR3 in DNA: TGCGCCAGCAGCTTGGACGGTTTCAATCAGCCCCAGCATTTT. Its translation is CASSLDGFNQPQHF.

This chain connects TRBV6-6 to TRBJ1-1, with a tentative D call TRBD1 (6 bases). Trimming shortened V by 4 bases and J by 0 bases, and 12 bases separated the two germline ends. The germline gives CDR1 MNHNY, CDR2 SVGAGI (reference sequence). CDR3 length: 15 amino acids. The chain's CDR3 is CASSSRQVMNTEAFF. In nucleotides, the CDR3 is TGTGCCAGCAGTTCTAGACAGGTCATGAACACTGAAGCTTTCTTT.

V gene TRBV19 combines with J gene TRBJ2-5, with D possibly matching TRBD2 (5 bases). Trimming took 5 bases from V and 9 from J, leaving 10 bases between them. The germline V gene encodes CDR1 LNHDA and CDR2 SQIVND (reference sequence). CDR3 length equals 11 residues. The CDR3 protein is CASSEGTAQYF. DNA for the CDR3: TGTGCCAGTAGTGAGGGTACGGCCCAGTACTTC.

The chain carries TRBV29-1 and TRBJ1-1, with 7 bases lining up with TRBD1. Germline V lookup: CDR1 SQVTM, CDR2 ANQGSEA. The trim removed 4 bases at V and 5 bases at J, leaving 10 bases unmatched. The CDR3 runs to 14 residues. The CDR3 DNA sequence: TGCAGCGTTGGGTCGACAGGGTTGGGGACTGAAGCTTTCTTT. Amino acids: CSVGSTGLGTEAFF.

The chain links TRBV5-4 to TRBJ2-1, with a weak D call TRBD2 (5 bases). V was clipped by 2 bases and J by 7 bases, with 19 bases between them. CDR3 length: 16 residues. Germline loops: CDR1 SGHNT, CDR2 YYREEE (reference sequence). CDR3 coding DNA: TGTGCCAGCAGCTTAGGGTACCGGGGAGTTGGGAATGAGCAGTTCTTC. This gives the protein CASSLGYRGVGNEQFF. Looking up the rest from reference TRBV5-4 and TRBJ2-1 gives the full variable domain: ETGVTQSPTHLIKTRGQQVTLRCSSQSGHNTVSWYQQALGQGPQFIFQYYREEENGRGNFPPRFSGLQFPNYSSELNVNALELDDSALYLCASSLGYRGVGNEQFFGPGTRLTVL.

This rearrangement joins TRBV19 to TRBJ2-7, with a tentative D call TRBD2 (6 bases). Looked up from germline, CDR1 is LNHDA and CDR2 is SQIVND (reference sequence). CDR3 length: 13 residues. Trimming pared 4 bases from V and 1 base from J, leaving 8 bases between. The CDR3 bases are TGTGCCAGTAGTAGGACTATATCCTACGAGCAGTACTTC. Amino acids: CASSRTISYEQYF.

The CDR3 DNA is TGTGCCAGCAGGGAGGGAACCCCTGGAAACACCATATATTTT. Protein sequence: CASREGTPGNTIYF. The chain links TRBV6-5 to TRBJ1-3; D is undetermined. The CDR3 runs to 14 residues. The germline V and J ends were trimmed by 6 bases and 2 bases, with 11 bases remaining between them. Germline V gene data show CDR1 as MNHEY and CDR2 as SVGAGI.